The 9 T cell receptor beta chains listed next were all sequenced from one sample in a study of identical twins. TCRdb re-derived calls from the 5' RACE reads in MiXCR, one entry per CDR3 protein. The sample includes around 960,000 distinct CDR3 sequences, 9% to 15% of them seen just once. These data also formed part of another study, on yellow fever vaccine responses in identical twins.

Material: PBMCs. These receptors all come from a woman aged 18 to 35 in good health.

The chain uses TRBV28 and TRBJ2-2; 8 bases line up with TRBD2. Germline lookup yields CDR1 MDHEN and CDR2 SYDVKM. The trim removed 7 bases at V and 5 bases at J, leaving 6 bases unmatched. CDR3 length: 14 residues. The CDR3 region is CASMSGGPTGELFF. The DNA of the CDR3 is TGTGCCAGCATGAGCGGGGGCCCTACCGGGGAGCTGTTTTTT.

This clonotype has ten or more counts. The rearrangement uses TRBV4-1 and TRBJ2-5; 8 nucleotides line up with TRBD1. With 3 bases clipped from V and 4 bases from J, the junction kept 7 bases outside the gene matches. The CDR3 has 15 residues. The V gene's germline CDR1 is MGHRA and CDR2 YSYEKL. CDR3: CASSHGRTGRETQYF. The DNA for the CDR3 is TGCGCCAGCAGCCATGGGCGGACAGGGCGAGAGACCCAGTACTTC.

This clonotype has a handful of counts. The chain recombines TRBV28 with TRBJ2-1; 9 bases match TRBD2. The CDR3 totals 16 residues. The germline V gene encodes CDR1 MDHEN and CDR2 SYDVKM. V shed 2 bases, J shed 8 bases, and the junction held 10 bases outside the gene matches. The CDR3 DNA follows: TGTGCCAGCAGTTTAAGTTCGGCTAGCGGGAAGGATGAGCAGTTCTTC. Its protein is CASSLSSASGKDEQFF.

This clonotype was seen many times. The chain uses TRBV6-5 and TRBJ1-1; D gene ambiguous. CDR1 is MNHEY, CDR2 SVGAGI, per germline. V was clipped by 2 bases and J by 5 bases, with 9 bases between them. This CDR3 is 13 amino acids long. The CDR3 is CASSYLQQTEAFF. CDR3 sequence (DNA): TGTGCCAGCAGTTACCTACAACAGACTGAAGCTTTCTTT.

This rearrangement joins TRBV27 to TRBJ2-3; D gene uncertain. V dropped 7 bases and J dropped 7 bases, with 18 bases sitting between them. Germline CDR1 is MNHEY and CDR2 is SMNVEV (reference sequence). The length of the CDR3 is 14 residues. The CDR3 spells CASKYGVSHNTQYF. CDR3 DNA sequence: TGTGCCAGCAAATACGGAGTTAGTCATAATACGCAGTATTTT.

This clonotype was counted a few times. This chain links TRBV7-3 with TRBJ2-7; D is possibly TRBD1 (6 bases). Germline assignment: CDR1 SGHTA and CDR2 FQGTGA. The V end lost 2 bases, the J end lost 1 base, and 21 bases lay between the germline ends. The CDR3 runs 18 residues. As DNA, the CDR3 is TGTGCCAGCAGCTTAGGTCCCCCCTTGCAGGGGACGTCCTACGAGCAGTACTTC. It translates to CASSLGPPLQGTSYEQYF.

The chain is built from TRBV12-3 or TRBV12-4 and TRBJ2-1; TRBD1 matches at 9 bases. The CDR3 runs 18 residues. With V trimmed by 11 bases and J by 6 bases, 23 bases remained unmatched. CDR3 in amino acids: CAFSLGVQGASGINEQFF. The CDR3 DNA reads as TGTGCCTTCAGTTTAGGGGTACAGGGGGCTAGTGGTATCAATGAGCAGTTCTTC.

This clonotype was picked up many times. J is TRBJ1-3 and V is TRBV4-1; no definite D call. This CDR3 has 15 residues. Germline lookup yields CDR1 MGHRA and CDR2 YSYEKL. Trimming stripped 1 base from V and 4 bases from J, with 11 bases between. CDR3 DNA: TGCGCCAGCAGCCAAGTAGCGGGTTTCGGAAACACCATATATTTT. The encoded protein is CASSQVAGFGNTIYF.

The V and J genes are TRBV21-1 and TRBJ2-2; TRBD1, the table's D call, lacks a check against the DNA. TRBV21-1 is designated a pseudogene. CDR3 size: 14 residues. CDR3 coding DNA: TGTGCCAACCACCACGGAAGGGGCACCGGGGAGCTGTTTTTT. Encoded protein: CANHHGRGTGELFF.